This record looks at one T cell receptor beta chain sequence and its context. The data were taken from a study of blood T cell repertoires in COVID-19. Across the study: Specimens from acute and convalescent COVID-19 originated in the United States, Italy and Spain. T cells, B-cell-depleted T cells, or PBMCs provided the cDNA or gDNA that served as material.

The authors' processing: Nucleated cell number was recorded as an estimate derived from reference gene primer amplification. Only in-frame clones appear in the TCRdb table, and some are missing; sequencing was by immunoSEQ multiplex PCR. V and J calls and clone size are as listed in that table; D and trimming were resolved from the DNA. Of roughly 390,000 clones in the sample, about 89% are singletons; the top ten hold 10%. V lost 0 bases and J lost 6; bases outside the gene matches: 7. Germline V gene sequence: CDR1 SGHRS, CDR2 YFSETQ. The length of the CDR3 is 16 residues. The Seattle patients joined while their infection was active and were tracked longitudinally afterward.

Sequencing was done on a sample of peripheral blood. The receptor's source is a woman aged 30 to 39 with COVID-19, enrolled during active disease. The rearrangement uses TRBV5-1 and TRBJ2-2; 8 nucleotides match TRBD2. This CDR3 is CASSLATGGPAGELFF. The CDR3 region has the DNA TGCGCCAGCAGCTTGGCGACGGGAGGGCCGGCCGGGGAGCTGTTTTTT. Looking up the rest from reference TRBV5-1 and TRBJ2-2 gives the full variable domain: KAGVTQTPRYLIKTRGQQVTLSCSPISGHRSVSWYQQTPGQGLQFLFEYFSETQRNKGNFPGRFSGRQFSNSRSEMNVSTLELGDSALYLCASSLATGGPAGELFFGEGSRLTVL.